Sequencing of this T cell receptor (beta chain) was carried out in a study of control samples from healthy donors and cancer patients. CDR3 length equals 14 residues. Trimming removed 8 bases from V and 1 base from J, with 15 bases in between. Germline V CDR1 and CDR2: SNHLY, FYNNEI. Some clones are missing from TCRdb's copy, which holds only in-frame ones; the method was immunoSEQ multiplex PCR. In the table there are roughly 150,000 clones, about 90% of which are singletons. The sequenced sample was blood. The genes are TRBV2 and TRBJ2-7; perhaps TRBD1 as D (6 bases). The receptor was isolated from a woman aged 30 to 39 in good health. CDR3 coding DNA: TGTGCCAGCGGAAGTAACAGGGTGTCCTACGAGCAGTACTTC. This translates into CASGSNRVSYEQYF.